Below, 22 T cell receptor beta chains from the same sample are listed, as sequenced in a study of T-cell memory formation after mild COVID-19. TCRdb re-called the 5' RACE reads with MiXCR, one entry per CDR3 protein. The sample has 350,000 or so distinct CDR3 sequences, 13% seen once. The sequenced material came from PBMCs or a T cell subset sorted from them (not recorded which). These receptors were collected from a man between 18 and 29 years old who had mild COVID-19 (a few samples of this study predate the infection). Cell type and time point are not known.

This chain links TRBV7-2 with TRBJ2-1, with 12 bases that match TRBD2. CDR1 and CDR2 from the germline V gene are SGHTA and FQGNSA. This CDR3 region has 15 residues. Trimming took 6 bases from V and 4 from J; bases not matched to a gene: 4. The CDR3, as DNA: TGTGCCAGCAGGGCTAGCGGGGGGGCTTACAATGAGCAGTTCTTC. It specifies CASRASGGAYNEQFF.

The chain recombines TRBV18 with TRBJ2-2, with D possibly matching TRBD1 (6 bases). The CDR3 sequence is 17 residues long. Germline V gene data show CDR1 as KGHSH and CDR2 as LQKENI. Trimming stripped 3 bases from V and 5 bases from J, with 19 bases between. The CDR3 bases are TGTGCCAGCTCACCCCTGGTTACGGGGACAAGGACCGGGGAGCTGTTTTTT. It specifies CASSPLVTGTRTGELFF.

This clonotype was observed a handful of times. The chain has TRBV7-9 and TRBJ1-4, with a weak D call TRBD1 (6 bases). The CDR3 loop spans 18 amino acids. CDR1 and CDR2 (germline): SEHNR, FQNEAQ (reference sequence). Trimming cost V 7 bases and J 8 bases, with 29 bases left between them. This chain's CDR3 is CASTNPTGAGALREKLFF. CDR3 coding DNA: TGTGCCAGCACCAACCCTACCGGGGCAGGGGCTTTGCGGGAAAAACTGTTTTTT.

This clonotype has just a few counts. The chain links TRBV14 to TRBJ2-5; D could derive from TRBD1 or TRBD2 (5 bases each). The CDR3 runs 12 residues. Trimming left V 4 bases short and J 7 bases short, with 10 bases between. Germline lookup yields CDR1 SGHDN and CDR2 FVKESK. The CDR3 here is CASSRGTATQYF. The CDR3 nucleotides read TGTGCCAGCAGCCGGGGGACGGCGACCCAGTACTTC.

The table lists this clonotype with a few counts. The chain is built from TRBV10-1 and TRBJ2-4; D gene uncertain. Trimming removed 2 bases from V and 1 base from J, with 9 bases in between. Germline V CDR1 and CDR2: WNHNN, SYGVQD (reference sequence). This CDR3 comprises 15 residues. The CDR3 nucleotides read TGCGCCAGCAGTGAGGCGGTGGGCGCCAAAAACATTCAGTACTTC. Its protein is CASSEAVGAKNIQYF.

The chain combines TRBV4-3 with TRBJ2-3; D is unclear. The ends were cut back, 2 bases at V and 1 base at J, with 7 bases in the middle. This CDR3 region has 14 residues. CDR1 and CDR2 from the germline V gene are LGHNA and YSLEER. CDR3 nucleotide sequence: TGCGCCAGCAGCCAACATGGGCGCACAGATACGCAGTATTTT. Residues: CASSQHGRTDTQYF.

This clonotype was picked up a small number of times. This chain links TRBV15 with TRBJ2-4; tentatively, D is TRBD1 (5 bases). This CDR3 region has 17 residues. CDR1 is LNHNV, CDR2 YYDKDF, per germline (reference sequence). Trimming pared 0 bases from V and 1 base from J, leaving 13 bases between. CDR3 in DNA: TGTGCCACCAGCAGAGATGGTGAAGGGGCCGCCAAAAACATTCAGTACTTC. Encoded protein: CATSRDGEGAAKNIQYF.

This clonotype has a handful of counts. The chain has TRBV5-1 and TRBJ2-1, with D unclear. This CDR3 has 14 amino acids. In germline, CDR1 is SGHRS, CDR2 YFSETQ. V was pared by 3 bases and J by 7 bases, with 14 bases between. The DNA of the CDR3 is TGCGCCAGCAGCTACACCGTTAGCAGGAATGAGCAGTTCTTC. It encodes CASSYTVSRNEQFF.

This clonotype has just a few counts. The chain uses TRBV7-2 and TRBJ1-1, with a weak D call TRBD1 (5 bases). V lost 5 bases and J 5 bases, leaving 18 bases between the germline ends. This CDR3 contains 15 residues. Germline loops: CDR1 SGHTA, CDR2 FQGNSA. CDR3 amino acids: CASSPPWGGRTEAFF. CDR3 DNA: TGTGCCAGCAGCCCCCCTTGGGGGGGTCGGACTGAAGCTTTCTTT.

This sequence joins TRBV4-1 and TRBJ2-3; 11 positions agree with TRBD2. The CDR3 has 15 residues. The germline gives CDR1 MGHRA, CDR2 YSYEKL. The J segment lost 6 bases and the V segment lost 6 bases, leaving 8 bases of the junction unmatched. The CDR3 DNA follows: TGCGCCAGCAGGGCTCGGTCTAGCGGGGGGGATACGCAGTATTTT. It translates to CASRARSSGGDTQYF.

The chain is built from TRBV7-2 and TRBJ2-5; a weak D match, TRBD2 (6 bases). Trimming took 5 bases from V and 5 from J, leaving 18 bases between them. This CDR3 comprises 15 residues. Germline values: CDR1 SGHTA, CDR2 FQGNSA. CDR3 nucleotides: TGTGCCAGCAGCAGGGTAGGAGGGAGGACGGAGACCCAGTACTTC. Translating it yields CASSRVGGRTETQYF.

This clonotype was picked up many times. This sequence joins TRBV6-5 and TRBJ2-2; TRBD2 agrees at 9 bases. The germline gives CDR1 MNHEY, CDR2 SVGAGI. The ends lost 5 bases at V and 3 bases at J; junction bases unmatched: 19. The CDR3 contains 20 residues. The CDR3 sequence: CASSREGTSSLPGDTGELFF. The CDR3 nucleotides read TGTGCCAGCAGTCGGGAGGGGACTAGCTCTCTGCCTGGGGACACCGGGGAGCTGTTTTTT.

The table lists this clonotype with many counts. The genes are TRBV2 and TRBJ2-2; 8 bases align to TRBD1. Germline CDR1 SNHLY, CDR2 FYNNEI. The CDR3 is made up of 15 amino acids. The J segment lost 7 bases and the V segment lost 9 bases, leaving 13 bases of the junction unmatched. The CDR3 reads CASSRQGPRVGELFF. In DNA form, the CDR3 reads TGTGCCAGTTCGCGACAGGGGCCAAGGGTCGGGGAGCTGTTTTTT.

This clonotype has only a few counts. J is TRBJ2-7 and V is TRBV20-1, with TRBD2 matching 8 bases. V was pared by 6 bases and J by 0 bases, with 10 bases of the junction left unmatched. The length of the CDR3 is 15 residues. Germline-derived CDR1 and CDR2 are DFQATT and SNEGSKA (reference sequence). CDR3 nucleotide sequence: TGCAGTGCGGGAGGACGGGGGGGGAGCTCCTACGAGCAGTACGTC. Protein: CSAGGRGGSSYEQYV.

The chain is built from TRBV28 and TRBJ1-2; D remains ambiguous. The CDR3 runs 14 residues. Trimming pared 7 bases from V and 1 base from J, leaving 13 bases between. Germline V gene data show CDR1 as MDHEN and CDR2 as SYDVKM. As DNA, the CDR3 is TGTGCCAGCATCTCACCCCTCTTTAACTATGGCTACACCTTC. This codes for CASISPLFNYGYTF.

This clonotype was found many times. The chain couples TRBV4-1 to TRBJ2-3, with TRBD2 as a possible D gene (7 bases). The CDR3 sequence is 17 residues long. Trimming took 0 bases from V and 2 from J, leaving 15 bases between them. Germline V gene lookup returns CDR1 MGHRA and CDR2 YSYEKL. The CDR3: CASSQETGGLNTDTQYF. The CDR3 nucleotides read TGCGCCAGCAGCCAAGAAACGGGGGGCCTCAACACAGATACGCAGTATTTT.

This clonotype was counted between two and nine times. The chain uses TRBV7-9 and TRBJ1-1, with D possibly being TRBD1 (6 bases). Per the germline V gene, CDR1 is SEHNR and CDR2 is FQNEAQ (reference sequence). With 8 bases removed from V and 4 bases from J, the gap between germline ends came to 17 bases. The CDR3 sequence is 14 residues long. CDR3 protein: CASLIAQGFTEAFF. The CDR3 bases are TGTGCCAGCTTAATCGCCCAGGGGTTCACTGAAGCTTTCTTT.

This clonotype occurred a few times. CDR3 coding DNA: TGTGCCAGCAGCTTGGGTAACTCCTACGAGCAGTACGTC. This sequence encodes CASSLGNSYEQYV. The chain is built from TRBV5-6 and TRBJ2-7, with unresolved D. The germline V gene encodes CDR1 SGHDT and CDR2 YYEEEE. V was pared by 0 bases and J by 0 bases, with 4 bases between. CDR3 size: 13 residues.

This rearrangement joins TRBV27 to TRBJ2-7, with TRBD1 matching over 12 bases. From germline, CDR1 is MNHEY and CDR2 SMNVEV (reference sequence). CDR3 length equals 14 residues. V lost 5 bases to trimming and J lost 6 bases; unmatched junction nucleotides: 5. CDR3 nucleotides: TGTGCCAGCAGTATCTGGGACAGGGGGCGCGAGCAGTACTTC. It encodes CASSIWDRGREQYF.

Here the CDR3 reads CASTDSVMNTEAFF. CDR3 sequence (DNA): TGTGCCAGCACCGATTCAGTCATGAACACTGAAGCTTTCTTT. The V and J genes are TRBV6-2 or TRBV6-3 and TRBJ1-1; D ambiguous. This CDR3 has 14 residues. Trimming shortened V by 7 bases and J by 0 bases, and 12 bases separated the two germline ends. Per the germline V gene, CDR1 is MNHEY and CDR2 is SVGEGT.

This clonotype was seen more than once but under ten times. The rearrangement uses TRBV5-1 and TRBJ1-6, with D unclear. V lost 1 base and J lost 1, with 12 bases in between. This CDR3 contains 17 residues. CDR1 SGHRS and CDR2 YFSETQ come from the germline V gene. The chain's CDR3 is CASSLTAPKSYNSPLHF. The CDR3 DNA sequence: TGCGCCAGCAGCTTGACGGCCCCCAAGTCCTATAATTCACCCCTCCACTTT.

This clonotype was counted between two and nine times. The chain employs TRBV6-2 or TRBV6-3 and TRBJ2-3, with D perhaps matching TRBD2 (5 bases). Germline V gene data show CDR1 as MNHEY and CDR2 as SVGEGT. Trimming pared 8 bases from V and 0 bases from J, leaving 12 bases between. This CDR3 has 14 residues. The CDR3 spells CASGRLTSTDTQYF. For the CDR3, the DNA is TGTGCCAGCGGCCGACTAACTAGCACAGATACGCAGTATTTT.